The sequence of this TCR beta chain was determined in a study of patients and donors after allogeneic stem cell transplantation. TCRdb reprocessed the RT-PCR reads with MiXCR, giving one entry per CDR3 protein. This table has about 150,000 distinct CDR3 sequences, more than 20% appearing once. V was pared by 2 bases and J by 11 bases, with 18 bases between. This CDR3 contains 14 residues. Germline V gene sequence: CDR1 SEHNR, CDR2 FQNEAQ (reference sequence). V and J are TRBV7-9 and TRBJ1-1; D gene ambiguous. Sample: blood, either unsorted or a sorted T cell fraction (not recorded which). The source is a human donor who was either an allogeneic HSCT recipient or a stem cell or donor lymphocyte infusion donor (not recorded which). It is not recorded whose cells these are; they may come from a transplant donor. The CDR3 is CASSLLGPPIGAFF. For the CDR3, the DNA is TGTGCCAGCAGCTTACTCGGCCCCCCGATAGGCGCTTTCTTT. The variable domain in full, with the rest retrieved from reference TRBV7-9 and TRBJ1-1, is DTGVSQNPRHKITKRGQNVTFRCDPISEHNRLYWYRQTLGQGPEFLTYFQNEAQLEKSRLLSDRFSAERPKGSFSTLEIQRTEQGDSAMYLCASSLLGPPIGAFFGQGTRLTVV.